The entry below gives a single T cell receptor (beta chain) sequence along with its context. In this sample, this clone turned up once. Its antigen target is currently unknown. Per-base qualities were not stored, and no clone one base away is much larger. V is shortened by 5 bases, J by 1 base, and the region joining them spans 5 bases. CDR3 length: 12 amino acids, cysteine to phenylalanine. Solely the CDR3 DNA is kept, with 36 bases framed from the first base. CDR1 and CDR2 (LGHDT, YNNKEL) derive from the germline V gene (reference sequence). TCRbeta CDR3 regions were amplified from genomic DNA using the immunoSEQ Assay, a bias-controlled multiplex PCR. As for the original processing: The number of nucleated cells in each sample was estimated by amplification of reference gene primers within the assay. To quantify the absolute abundance of each unique TCRbeta CDR3 rearrangement, sequence reads were collapsed and filtered. For each sample, productive Simpson clonality was calculated by taking the square root of Simpson's diversity index across productive rearrangements. TCRdb took this table from immuneACCESS and kept in-frame rearrangements with V and J called. Such tables lack part of the clones; where checked against another copy, unresolved V genes explain under half of the gap, and the rest is unexplained. V, J and clone size are those of that table, while D and trimming were read from the DNA. Present in this sample are roughly 150,000 clones, more than 70% of which were seen just once. 5% of the sample comes from the top ten.

This sample was included in a study of blood T cell repertoires in COVID-19 (dated by TCRdb to 2018 to 2021). Study-wide context: Collaborator samples came from the United States, Italy and Spain and covered acute and convalescent phases of COVID-19. The prospective study material was composed of cDNA or gDNA derived from T cells, B-cell-depleted T cells, or PBMCs. The dataset comprised deeply sampled blood TCRbeta repertoires from subjects exposed to, actively infected with, or recovered from COVID-19. The repertoires were released in a freely available public database meant as a resource for research on the immune response to SARS-CoV-2. Samples came from the ongoing ImmuneRACE study (first 160 participants) plus 1,254 subjects from 6 global collaborators. The sample metadata nearly always contained a de-identified subject ID, COVID-19 status, age in years and sex. HLA class I and class II types, where available, came from metadata supplied by the sample provider rather than from assay-based typing. Paper-wide results and their limitations: Clinical and demographic metadata were provided uncurated, with the amount varying by source and participant.

Each collaborating institution followed its own protocols to collect whole blood in K2EDTA tubes. For TCRbeta analysis, collaborators shipped samples in one of three forms: frozen whole blood, isolated PBMCs, or DNA extracted from either of those sample types. This receptor was taken from a woman aged 50 to 60 with acute or convalescent COVID-19. The V and J segments used are TRBV3-1 (or the pseudogene TRBV3-2) and TRBJ1-1; the D gene cannot be named for sure. Sequenced sample: peripheral blood. The CDR3 has the sequence CASSRRNTEAFF. The sequenced DNA is TGTGCCAGCAGCAGGAGGAACACTGAAGCTTTCTTT.